Shown below are 10 T cell receptor beta chains from a single sample sequenced in a study of cytomegalovirus exposure and HLA in healthy donors. PCR amplification relied on 60 Vbeta primers (plus 13 Jbeta primers). Produced via immunoSEQ multiplex PCR; TCRdb's table is partial and in-frame only. Here the sample spans fewer than 150,000 clones, about 74% being singletons. What was sequenced was PBMCs. The receptors here all came from a man between 40 and 49 years old in good health and CMV-seronegative.

The genes are TRBV9 and TRBJ1-1; the D gene is possibly TRBD1 (5 bases). This CDR3 is 18 amino acids long. Germline loops: CDR1 SGDLS, CDR2 YYNGEE. Trimming stripped 4 bases from V and 5 bases from J, with 27 bases between. The CDR3 here is CASSFYHPASTVQTEAFF. In DNA form, the CDR3 reads TGTGCCAGCAGCTTCTATCATCCGGCCTCGACAGTGCAGACTGAAGCTTTCTTT.

This clone appeared a few times. This chain connects TRBV18 to TRBJ2-3; D is perhaps TRBD1 (7 bases). The CDR3 runs 15 residues. V was cut by 3 bases and J by 3 bases, with 13 bases left in between. Germline V CDR1 and CDR2: KGHSH, LQKENI. CDR3 in amino acids: CASSPGAGGTDTQYF. CDR3 bases: TGTGCCAGCTCACCCGGGGCAGGGGGGACAGATACGCAGTATTTT. The variable domain in full, completed from reference TRBV18 and TRBJ2-3, reads NAGVMQNPRHLVRRRGQEARLRCSPMKGHSHVYWYRQLPEEGLKFMVYLQKENIIDESGMPKERFSAEFPKEGPSILRIQQVVRGDSAAYFCASSPGAGGTDTQYFGPGTRLTVL.

CDR3 nucleotides: TGCGCCAGCAGCCAAGATTGGGACAGGGCCAACGAGCAGTACTTC. It encodes CASSQDWDRANEQYF. This rearrangement joins TRBV4-3 to TRBJ2-7; 9 bases are shared with TRBD1. Germline V CDR1 and CDR2: LGHNA, YSLEER. The CDR3 is 15 residues long. Losses at the gene ends were 0 bases for V and 5 bases for J; bases not matched to a gene: 5.

The rearrangement joins TRBV5-6 to TRBJ2-7; TRBD1 matches at 8 bases. This CDR3 is 15 amino acids long. V was clipped by 4 bases and J by 3 bases; unmatched bases: 9. The V gene's germline CDR1 is SGHDT and CDR2 YYEEEE. CDR3 coding DNA: TGTGCCAGCAGCCCGGAAGGACAGGGACTCTACGAGCAGTACTTC. Translation: CASSPEGQGLYEQYF. The full variable domain, rest sourced from reference TRBV5-6 and TRBJ2-7, is DAGVTQSPTHLIKTRGQQVTLRCSPKSGHDTVSWYQQALGQGPQFIFQYYEEEERQRGNFPDRFSGHQFPNYSSELNVNALLLGDSALYLCASSPEGQGLYEQYFGPGTRLTVT.

The chain has TRBV4-3 and TRBJ1-2; unclear D gene. Trimming stripped 2 bases from V and 8 bases from J, with 18 bases between. CDR3 size: 15 residues. Germline CDR1 and CDR2: LGHNA and YSLEER. CDR3 DNA: TGCGCCAGCAGCCAATATCGTGTGGAGGCGCGGGGCTACACCTTC. Protein product: CASSQYRVEARGYTF.

V gene TRBV9 combines with J gene TRBJ2-7; TRBD2 might be the D (5 bases). Trimming shortened V by 4 bases and J by 3 bases, and 14 bases separated the two germline ends. Germline V CDR1 and CDR2: SGDLS, YYNGEE. The CDR3 covers 14 residues. The CDR3 protein is CASSSTPTSYEQYF. CDR3 coding DNA: TGTGCCAGCAGCTCGACCCCAACTAGCTACGAGCAGTACTTC.

The gene calls are TRBV5-1 and TRBJ2-1; 7 bases agree with TRBD1. Germline CDR1 SGHRS, CDR2 YFSETQ. Trimming cost V 4 bases and J 2 bases; bases outside gene matches: 9. The CDR3 sequence is 16 residues long. The CDR3 loop reads CASSDGQAVTYNEQFF. The CDR3 DNA sequence: TGCGCCAGCAGCGACGGACAGGCCGTAACCTACAATGAGCAGTTCTTC.

The gene calls are TRBV11-2 and TRBJ2-3; perhaps TRBD1 as D (5 bases). Germline lookup yields CDR1 SGHAT and CDR2 FQNNGV. The CDR3 contains 16 residues. V lost 1 base and J 2 bases, leaving 13 bases between the germline ends. CDR3 coding DNA: TGTGCCAGCAGCTTAGGCCCAGGGCAACCCACAGATACGCAGTATTTT. It yields the protein CASSLGPGQPTDTQYF.

The chain is built from TRBV11-3 and TRBJ2-7; 12 bases agree with TRBD1. J gave up 4 bases and V 5 bases, and 9 bases lay outside the gene matches. The CDR3 is 16 residues long. From germline, CDR1 is SGHNT and CDR2 YENEEA. CDR3 region: CASSHWGDRGQYEQYF. CDR3 in DNA: TGTGCCAGCAGCCACTGGGGGGACAGGGGGCAATACGAGCAGTACTTC.

The chain employs TRBV4-2 and TRBJ1-1, with D possibly TRBD1 on 5 matching bases. Germline CDR1 LGHNA, CDR2 YNFKEQ. With 5 bases removed from V and 0 bases from J, the gap between germline ends came to 13 bases. The CDR3 is 15 residues long. The CDR3 spells CASSTQTELNTEAFF. As DNA, the CDR3 is TGTGCCAGCAGCACCCAGACAGAGCTGAACACTGAAGCTTTCTTT.